A selection of T cell receptor beta chains follows, all from one sample in a study of shared clonotypes between healthy human individuals. TCRdb's copy holds only in-frame clones and misses some; the assay was immunoSEQ multiplex PCR. The data contain millions of clones, 85% to 95% of them singletons. Source material: naive CD8+ T cells sorted from blood. The source is a man younger than 35 in good health. CDR3s include the opening cysteine and the closing phenylalanine or tryptophan. A D gene is named only where the DNA matches it firmly. Clone size is given for some rows only: seen once, a few or many times, or a class if the clone is expanded.

abundance	d_gene	j_gene	v_gene	CDR3aa	CDR3nt
-	TRBD2	TRBJ2-3	TRBV13	CASSPMGGADTQYF	TGTGCCAGCAGCCCGATGGGGGGGGCAGATACGCAGTATTTT
once	TRBD1	TRBJ1-5	TRBV30	CAWSEGQRRGLDQPQHF	TGTGCCTGGAGTGAGGGACAGCGTAGGGGACTTGATCAGCCCCAGCATTTT
few	-	TRBJ2-2	TRBV14	CASKRGVNTGELFF	TGTGCCAGCAAGCGCGGGGTGAACACCGGGGAGCTGTTTTTT
-	TRBD1	TRBJ1-2	TRBV2	CANRRGMESGYTF	TGTGCCAATCGCAGGGGGATGGAAAGTGGCTACACCTTC
-	-	TRBJ2-7	TRBV6-6	CASSYSEGYEQYF	TGTGCCAGCAGTTACTCGGAGGGATACGAGCAGTACTTC
-	-	TRBJ2-2	TRBV28	CASSLGGPGELFF	TGTGCCAGCAGTTTGGGGGGGCCCGGGGAGCTGTTTTTT
-	-	TRBJ2-2	TRBV28	CASRHYTGELFF	TGTGCCAGCAGACACTACACCGGGGAGCTGTTTTTT
-	TRBD2	TRBJ2-1	TRBV5-1	CASSSHLLPGLADNEQFF	TGCGCCAGCAGCTCGCACCTGCTCCCGGGACTAGCGGACAATGAGCAGTTCTTC
-	TRBD1	TRBJ2-7	TRBV4-1	CASSQSVTGIEQYF	TGCGCCAGCAGCCAGAGCGTGACAGGGATTGAGCAGTACTTC
-	-	TRBJ2-2	TRBV27	CASKTTNTGELFF	TGTGCCAGCAAGACCACGAACACCGGGGAGCTGTTTTTT
-	-	TRBJ2-5	TRBV7-9	CASSLSNGPQETQYF	TGTGCCAGCAGCTTATCTAACGGGCCCCAAGAGACCCAGTACTTC
-	TRBD1	TRBJ1-4	TRBV5-1	CASSLDRTGEKLFF	TGCGCCAGCAGCCTGGACAGGACCGGGGAAAAACTGTTTTTT
-	TRBD1	TRBJ2-7	TRBV5-6	CASSLEGQGLYEQYF	TGTGCCAGCAGCTTGGAAGGACAGGGGTTATACGAGCAGTACTTC
-	-	TRBJ2-2	TRBV5-4	CASSRQVTGELFF	TGTGCCAGCAGCCGACAGGTCACCGGGGAGCTGTTTTTT
-	-	TRBJ1-5	TRBV21-1	CASSRGGQPQHF	TGTGCCAGCAGCAGGGGCGGTCAGCCCCAGCATTTT
-	-	TRBJ2-7	TRBV2	CASSEALRGTGDEQYF	TGTGCCAGCAGTGAAGCGCTTCGGGGGACGGGGGACGAGCAGTACTTC
-	TRBD2	TRBJ2-3	TRBV4-3	CASSRTSGIGDTQYF	TGCGCCAGCAGTCGGACTAGCGGGATAGGAGATACGCAGTATTTT
-	-	TRBJ1-4	TRBV7-2	CASSFFLGDEKLFF	TGTGCCAGCAGCTTTTTCTTGGGGGATGAAAAACTGTTTTTT
once	TRBD2	TRBJ2-7	TRBV5-1	CASSLGLALGLEQYF	TGCGCCAGCAGCTTGGGACTAGCGCTGGGGCTCGAGCAGTACTTC
-	-	TRBJ2-7	TRBV14	CASSLIKGPEQYF	TGTGCCAGCAGCCTCATTAAAGGCCCCGAGCAGTACTTC
-	-	TRBJ2-7	TRBV7-9	CASSLISYEQYF	TGTGCCAGCAGTTTGATATCCTACGAGCAGTACTTC
-	-	TRBJ2-7	TRBV6-5	CASSWAGGSPLDF	-
-	TRBD1	TRBJ2-3	TRBV7-3	CASSQPGTGNGDTQYF	TGTGCCAGCAGCCAACCGGGGACAGGTAATGGGGATACGCAGTATTTT
-	-	TRBJ2-7	TRBV10-1	CASSEGENFHEQYF	TGCGCCAGCAGTGAGGGGGAGAATTTCCACGAGCAGTACTTC
-	TRBD1	TRBJ2-7	TRBV6-6	CASSYSGQGDEQYF	TGTGCCAGCAGTTACTCGGGACAGGGTGACGAGCAGTACTTC
-	TRBD1	TRBJ1-5	TRBV6-4	CASIENRGQEDQPQHF	TGTGCCAGCATAGAGAATAGGGGACAGGAGGATCAGCCCCAGCATTTT
-	-	TRBJ1-1	TRBV6-5	CASRPFREGSFF	TGTGCCAGCAGACCCTTTCGGGAAGGTTCTTTCTTT
-	-	TRBJ1-1	TRBV15	CATSRDLNTEAFF	TGTGCCACCAGCAGAGATCTGAACACTGAAGCTTTCTTT
-	TRBD1	TRBJ1-1	TRBV7-9	CASSRIGDRRVNTEAFF	TGTGCCAGCAGCCGCATAGGGGACAGACGGGTTAACACTGAAGCTTTCTTT
-	-	TRBJ1-1	TRBV15	CATSREGEAFF	TGTGCCACCAGCAGAGAGGGGGAAGCTTTCTTT
-	-	TRBJ2-1	TRBV30	CAWSVPAESSYNEQFF	TGTGCCTGGAGTGTACCGGCGGAGAGCTCCTACAATGAGCAGTTCTTC
-	-	TRBJ2-7	TRBV7-2	CASSLRESISYEQYF	TGTGCCAGCAGCTTACGAGAGAGCATCTCCTACGAGCAGTACTTC
-	-	TRBJ1-6	TRBV10-2	CASSDGEGRGSPLHF	TGCGCCAGCAGTGACGGAGAGGGTAGGGGTTCACCCCTCCACTTT
-	-	TRBJ2-6	TRBV18	CASSPNPGMTVSGANVLTF	TGTGCCAGCTCACCAAACCCGGGGATGACAGTCTCTGGGGCCAACGTCCTGACTTTC
-	TRBD1	TRBJ2-4	TRBV15	CATSMGQPVNIQYF	TGTGCCACCAGCATGGGACAGCCAGTAAACATTCAGTACTTC
once	-	TRBJ2-3	TRBV19	CASSDSYEVAASTDTQYF	TGTGCCAGTTCGGACTCTTATGAGGTGGCTGCTAGCACAGATACGCAGTATTTT
-	-	TRBJ2-7	TRBV7-6	CASSLQSGGTYEQYF	TGTGCCAGCAGCTTACAATCTGGGGGCACCTACGAGCAGTACTTC
-	TRBD1	TRBJ2-7	TRBV19	CASSGTVGSYEQYF	TGTGCCAGTAGTGGGACAGTTGGCTCCTACGAGCAGTACTTC
-	-	TRBJ1-1	TRBV19	CASRAAPGSYTEAFF	TGTGCCAGTAGGGCGGCACCGGGGTCGTACACTGAAGCTTTCTTT
-	TRBD2	TRBJ2-5	TRBV19	CASSIGAGEETQYF	TGTGCCAGTAGTATAGGTGCGGGAGAAGAGACCCAGTACTTC
-	TRBD1	TRBJ2-7	TRBV29-1	CSVEEAGQGTSEQYF	TGCAGCGTTGAAGAAGCGGGACAGGGCACTTCCGAGCAGTACTTC
-	-	TRBJ1-1	TRBV5-1	CASSLDSYNTEAFF	TGCGCCAGCAGCTTGGACAGTTACAACACTGAAGCTTTCTTT
-	-	TRBJ2-1	TRBV11-2	CASSPPDSREQFF	TGTGCCAGCAGCCCCCCCGATAGCCGCGAGCAGTTCTTC
-	TRBD1	TRBJ1-2	TRBV6-5	CASSYVGTGDVNGYTF	TGTGCCAGCAGTTACGTGGGGACAGGGGATGTCAATGGCTACACCTTC
-	-	TRBJ1-5	TRBV7-2	CASSSGQWGNNQPQHF	TGTGCCAGCAGCTCTGGACAGTGGGGCAACAATCAGCCCCAGCATTTT
-	-	TRBJ2-7	TRBV2	CASSESYGSYEQYF	TGTGCCAGCAGTGAATCGTACGGCTCCTACGAGCAGTACTTC
-	-	TRBJ2-7	TRBV27	CASSLVSPTGFGEQYF	TGTGCCAGCAGTTTGGTCTCCCCCACTGGTTTCGGCGAGCAGTACTTC
-	-	TRBJ1-4	TRBV2	CASSDLTLGREKLFF	TGTGCCAGCAGTGATTTGACCCTGGGGAGAGAAAAACTGTTTTTT
-	TRBD2	TRBJ2-1	TRBV5-4	CASRLAGGLNEQFF	TGTGCCAGCAGACTAGCGGGAGGTCTGAATGAGCAGTTCTTC
-	TRBD1	TRBJ2-2	TRBV4-1	CASSLTGEGLFF	TGCGCCAGCAGCCTTACAGGGGAAGGGCTGTTTTTT
-	-	TRBJ2-3	TRBV7-9	CASSLSSSATDTQYF	TGTGCCAGCAGCTTATCTTCTAGTGCCACAGATACGCAGTATTTT
once	-	TRBJ1-1	TRBV7-9	CASSLLQVMNTEAFF	TGTGCCAGCAGCTTATTGCAGGTTATGAACACTGAAGCTTTCTTT
many	-	TRBJ1-1	TRBV30	CAWSVQGNTEAFF	TGTGCCTGGAGTGTTCAGGGAAACACTGAAGCTTTCTTT
-	-	TRBJ2-1	TRBV7-9	CASSLAGGLSNEQFF	TGTGCCAGCAGCTTAGCGGGGGGCTTATCCAATGAGCAGTTCTTC
-	-	TRBJ1-1	TRBV5-6	CASSSDSWNTEAFF	TGTGCCAGCAGCTCCGACAGTTGGAACACTGAAGCTTTCTTT
once	-	TRBJ1-3	TRBV28	CASSLWDQELGNTIYF	TGTGCCAGCAGTTTATGGGATCAGGAGCTAGGAAACACCATATATTTT
-	TRBD2	TRBJ2-3	TRBV29-1	CSVDNDRGGLRTDTQYF	TGCAGCGTTGACAATGATCGGGGGGGGCTACGCACAGATACGCAGTATTTT